The 10 T cell receptor beta chains reported below all come from one sample, sequenced in a study of blood T cell repertoires in COVID-19. Sequencing was performed with immunoSEQ multiplex PCR; in TCRdb, only in-frame clones are kept and a portion is missing. The sample includes around 160,000 clones, roughly 86% of them seen just once. The sample consisted of peripheral blood. The source is a man aged 18 to 30 with acute or convalescent COVID-19.

CDR3 DNA: TGTGCCAGCAGTGAAGAGAGGGGGGGGCCTGTGGCAGATACGCAGTATTTT. Its translation is CASSEERGGPVADTQYF. The chain is built from TRBV2 and TRBJ2-3, with D possibly being TRBD2 (7 bases). The CDR3 totals 17 residues. Germline V gene lookup returns CDR1 SNHLY and CDR2 FYNNEI. Trimming removed 1 base at V and 4 bases at J, with 18 bases between.

The chain links TRBV4-1 to TRBJ2-3, with 12 bases that match TRBD2. The CDR3 extends over 15 amino acids. CDR1 MGHRA and CDR2 YSYEKL come from the germline V gene. V was clipped by 7 bases and J by 3 bases; unmatched bases: 5. The CDR3 sequence: CASTRTSGATDTQYF. As DNA, the CDR3 is TGCGCCAGCACCAGGACTAGCGGGGCGACAGATACGCAGTATTTT.

The V and J genes are TRBV2 and TRBJ2-7, with D maybe TRBD1 (6 bases). V gave up 3 bases and J gave up 6 bases, with 12 bases separating them. The CDR3 is 13 amino acids. Per the germline V gene, CDR1 is SNHLY and CDR2 is FYNNEI. The CDR3 DNA is TGTGCCAGCAGTGAGGGCAGGGGTGCCGAGCAGTACTTC. This encodes CASSEGRGAEQYF.

The rearrangement joins TRBV19 to TRBJ2-6; 9 nucleotides align to TRBD1. The V and J ends lost 4 bases and 2 bases, in that order; junction bases with no gene match: 6. Germline loops: CDR1 LNHDA, CDR2 SQIVND (reference sequence). The CDR3 is 17 residues long. Here the CDR3 DNA reads TGTGCCAGTAGTACGGGGACAGGGCTGGCTGGGGCCAACGTCCTGACTTTC. Translated, it gives CASSTGTGLAGANVLTF.

The chain combines TRBV13 with TRBJ2-3; TRBD2 matches 9 bases. Per the germline V gene, CDR1 is PRHDT and CDR2 is FYEKMQ (reference sequence). V was clipped by 5 bases and J by 1 base; unmatched bases: 13. The CDR3 loop spans 18 amino acids. The CDR3 coding sequence is TGTGCCAGCAGCCTACTCGCGGGGGGGCCGGGGGGCACAGATACGCAGTATTTT. The encoded protein is CASSLLAGGPGGTDTQYF. The full variable domain, its missing parts supplied by reference TRBV13 and TRBJ2-3, is AAGVIQSPRHLIKEKRETATLKCYPIPRHDTVYWYQQGPGQDPQFLISFYEKMQSDKGSIPDRFSAQQFSDYHSELNMSSLELGDSALYFCASSLLAGGPGGTDTQYFGPGTRLTVL.

The gene calls are TRBV2 and TRBJ2-3, with D perhaps TRBD2 (5 bases). This CDR3 contains 17 residues. Germline assignment: CDR1 SNHLY and CDR2 FYNNEI. Trimming took 10 bases from V and 2 from J, leaving 25 bases between them. This CDR3 is CAIRPPRGAKTTDTQYF. CDR3 nucleotide sequence: TGTGCCATAAGACCCCCCCGGGGAGCTAAGACCACAGATACGCAGTATTTT.

The table lists this clone with a few counts. The rearrangement links TRBV3-1 (or the pseudogene TRBV3-2) to TRBJ1-2, with 7 bases aligning to TRBD1. This CDR3 comprises 15 residues. V trimming: 2 bases; J trimming: 2 bases; junction bases outside the gene matches: 5. In germline, CDR1 is LGHDT, CDR2 YNNKEL (reference sequence). CDR3 residues: CASSQFQTGNYGYTF. The CDR3 DNA reads as TGTGCCAGCAGCCAATTCCAGACAGGGAACTATGGCTACACCTTC.

The chain joins TRBV24-1 to TRBJ1-5; D is possibly TRBD1 (6 bases). Trimming removed 7 bases at V and 0 bases at J, with 15 bases between. The CDR3 covers 16 residues. The germline CDR1 and CDR2 sequences are KGHDR and SFDVKD. DNA of the CDR3: TGTGCCACCAGCCCCACGGGAGGGGGTAGCAATCAGCCCCAGCATTTT. Encoded protein: CATSPTGGGSNQPQHF.

V gene TRBV10-3 combines with J gene TRBJ2-3; 12 bases agree with TRBD2. Unmatched junction bases numbered 5, after V lost 11 bases and J lost 2 bases. CDR1 is ENHRY and CDR2 is SYGVKD in the germline V gene. The CDR3 extends over 14 amino acids. The CDR3 here is CAVRLAGVTDTQYF. The CDR3 bases are TGTGCCGTAAGACTAGCGGGGGTCACAGATACGCAGTATTTT.

The chain links TRBV19 to TRBJ1-1; tentative D call: TRBD1 (5 bases). CDR1 LNHDA and CDR2 SQIVND come from the germline V gene (reference sequence). This CDR3 contains 15 residues. V lost 1 base, J lost 4 bases, and 13 bases lay in between. The DNA of the CDR3 is TGTGCCAGTAGTATAGTCGGGCAGGGAAGCACTGAAGCTTTCTTT. Translating it yields CASSIVGQGSTEAFF.